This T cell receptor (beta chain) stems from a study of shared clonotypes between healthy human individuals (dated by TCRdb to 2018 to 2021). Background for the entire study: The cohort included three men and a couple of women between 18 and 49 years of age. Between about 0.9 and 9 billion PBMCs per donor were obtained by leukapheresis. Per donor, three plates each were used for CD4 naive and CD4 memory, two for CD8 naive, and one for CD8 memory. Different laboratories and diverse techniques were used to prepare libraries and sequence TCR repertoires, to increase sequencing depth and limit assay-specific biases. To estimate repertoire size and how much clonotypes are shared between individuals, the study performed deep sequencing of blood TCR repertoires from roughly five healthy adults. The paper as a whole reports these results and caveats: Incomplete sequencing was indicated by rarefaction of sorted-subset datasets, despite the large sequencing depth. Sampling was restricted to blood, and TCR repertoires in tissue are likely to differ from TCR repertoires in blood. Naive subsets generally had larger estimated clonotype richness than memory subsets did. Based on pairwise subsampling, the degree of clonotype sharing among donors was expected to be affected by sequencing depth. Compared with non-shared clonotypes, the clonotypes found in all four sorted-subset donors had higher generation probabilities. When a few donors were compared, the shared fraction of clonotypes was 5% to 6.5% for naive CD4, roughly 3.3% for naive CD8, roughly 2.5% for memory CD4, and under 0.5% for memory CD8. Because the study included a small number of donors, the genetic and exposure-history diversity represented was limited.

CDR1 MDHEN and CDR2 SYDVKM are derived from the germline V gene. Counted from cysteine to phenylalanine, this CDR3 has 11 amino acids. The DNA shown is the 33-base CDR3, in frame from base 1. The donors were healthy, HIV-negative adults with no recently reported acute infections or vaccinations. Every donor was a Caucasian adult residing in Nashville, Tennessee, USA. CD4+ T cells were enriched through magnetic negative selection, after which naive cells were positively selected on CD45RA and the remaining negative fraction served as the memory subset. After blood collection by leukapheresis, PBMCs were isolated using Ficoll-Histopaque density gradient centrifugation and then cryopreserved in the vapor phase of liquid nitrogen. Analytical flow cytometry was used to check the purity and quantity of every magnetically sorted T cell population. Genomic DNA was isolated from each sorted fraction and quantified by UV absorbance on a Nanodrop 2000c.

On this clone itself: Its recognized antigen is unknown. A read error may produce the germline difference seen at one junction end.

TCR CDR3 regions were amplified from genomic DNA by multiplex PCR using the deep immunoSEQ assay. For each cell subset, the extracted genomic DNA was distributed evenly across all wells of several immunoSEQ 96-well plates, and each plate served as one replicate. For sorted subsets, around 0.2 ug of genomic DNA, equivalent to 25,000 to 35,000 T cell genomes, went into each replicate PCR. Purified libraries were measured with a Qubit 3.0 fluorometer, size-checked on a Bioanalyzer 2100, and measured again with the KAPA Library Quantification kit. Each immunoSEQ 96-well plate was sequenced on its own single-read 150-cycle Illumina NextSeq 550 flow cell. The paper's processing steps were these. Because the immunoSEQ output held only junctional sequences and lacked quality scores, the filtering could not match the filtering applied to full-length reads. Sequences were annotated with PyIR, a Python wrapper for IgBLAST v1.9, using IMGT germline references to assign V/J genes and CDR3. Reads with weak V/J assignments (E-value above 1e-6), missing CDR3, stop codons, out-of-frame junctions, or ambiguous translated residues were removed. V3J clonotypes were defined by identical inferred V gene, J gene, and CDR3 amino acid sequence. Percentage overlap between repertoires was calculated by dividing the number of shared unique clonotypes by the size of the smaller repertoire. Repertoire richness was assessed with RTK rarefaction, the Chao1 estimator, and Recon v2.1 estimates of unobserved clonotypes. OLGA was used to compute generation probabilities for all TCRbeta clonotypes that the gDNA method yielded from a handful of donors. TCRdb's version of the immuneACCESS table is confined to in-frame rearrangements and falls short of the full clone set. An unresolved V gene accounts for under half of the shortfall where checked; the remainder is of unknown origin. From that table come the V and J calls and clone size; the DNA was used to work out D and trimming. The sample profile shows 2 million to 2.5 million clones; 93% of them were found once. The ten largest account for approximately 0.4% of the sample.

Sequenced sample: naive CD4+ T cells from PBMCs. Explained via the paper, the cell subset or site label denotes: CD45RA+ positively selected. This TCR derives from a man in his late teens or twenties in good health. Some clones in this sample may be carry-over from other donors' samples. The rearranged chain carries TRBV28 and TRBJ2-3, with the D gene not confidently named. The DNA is TGTGCCAGCAGCCCGGGCCCCTGGGTGGATTTT. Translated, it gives CASSPGPWVDF.